This passage covers 24 T cell receptor beta chains from one sample sequenced in a study of spatial heterogeneity in lung cancer. MiXCR, run by TCRdb on the 5' RACE reads, gives a single entry per CDR3 protein. Of approximately 11,000 distinct CDR3 sequences listed, approximately 3.7% are singletons. Described time point: sample taken at primary tumor resection. The sample was PBMCs, taken at surgery. Receptors were obtained from a female donor with early-stage non-small cell lung cancer.

This clonotype has a count of ten or more. The chain carries TRBV20-1 and TRBJ2-1; no clear D. V lost 6 bases and J lost 0, with 21 bases in between. The CDR3 extends over 17 amino acids. Germline-derived CDR1 and CDR2 are DFQATT and SNEGSKA (reference sequence). CDR3 bases: TGCAGTGCCAAAAAATGGGGTAGCCGGAGCTCCTACAATGAGCAGTTCTTC. Protein: CSAKKWGSRSSYNEQFF.

This clonotype was counted ten times or more. This CDR3 is CASSFGSGSPDTQYF. CDR3 nucleotides: TGTGCCAGCAGTTTCGGTAGCGGGAGTCCAGATACGCAGTATTTT. The chain has TRBV28 and TRBJ2-3, with TRBD2 matching over 9 bases. With 3 bases clipped from V and 4 bases from J, the junction kept 5 bases outside the gene matches. CDR3 length: 15 residues. Germline CDR1 is MDHEN and CDR2 is SYDVKM.

In its sample, this clonotype was seen many times. The chain uses TRBV7-8 and TRBJ2-1; 7 bases are a match to TRBD2. The J segment lost 7 bases and the V segment lost 3 bases, leaving 6 bases of the junction unmatched. The CDR3 length is 14 residues. Germline CDR1 is SGHVS and CDR2 is FQNEAQ. DNA for the CDR3: TGTGCCAGCAGCTTTGAGACTAGCCTAAATGAGCAGTTCTTC. It yields the protein CASSFETSLNEQFF. The full variable domain, in which reference TRBV7-8 and TRBJ2-1 provide the parts outside the CDR3, is GAGVSQSPRYKVAKRGQDVALRCDPISGHVSLFWYQQALGQGPEFLTYFQNEAQLDKSGLPSDRFFAERPEGSVSTLKIQRTQQEDSAVYLCASSFETSLNEQFFGPGTRLTVL.

The table lists this clonotype with many counts. This rearrangement joins TRBV2 to TRBJ1-1; D may be TRBD1 (6 bases). Germline V gives CDR1 SNHLY, CDR2 FYNNEI. Trimming pared 0 bases from V and 5 bases from J, leaving 13 bases between. The CDR3 extends over 15 amino acids. CDR3 DNA sequence: TGTGCCAGCAGTGAAGCGCCAGGGGAGGTAACTGAAGCTTTCTTT. Its protein product is CASSEAPGEVTEAFF.

The table lists this clonotype with a few counts. The genes are TRBV2 and TRBJ2-1; 15 positions agree with TRBD2. Germline V CDR1 and CDR2: SNHLY, FYNNEI. The CDR3 is 15 residues long. J was trimmed by 10 bases and V by 5 bases; bases with no gene match: 6. The CDR3 DNA is TGTGCCAGCAGTAGGGGACTAGCGGGAGGTTACGAGCAGTTCTTC. Amino acid sequence: CASSRGLAGGYEQFF.

This clonotype was picked up many times. The gene calls are TRBV3-1 and TRBJ1-1; possibly TRBD1 for D (5 bases). Trimming left V 3 bases short and J 10 bases short, with 15 bases between. The length of the CDR3 is 13 residues. The germline V gene encodes CDR1 LGHDT and CDR2 YNNKEL (reference sequence). CDR3 sequence (DNA): TGTGCCAGCAGCCAGGTATTCCCGGGACGAGCTTTCTTT. This translates into CASSQVFPGRAFF.

This clonotype was seen many times. The J gene is TRBJ2-1, the V gene TRBV4-2; weak D call: TRBD2 (6 bases). The CDR3 covers 18 residues. In germline, CDR1 is LGHNA, CDR2 YNFKEQ. V shed 0 bases and J shed 2 bases, with 17 bases lying between them. CDR3 sequence (DNA): TGTGCCAGCAGCCAAGATTCCAGCGGGCCGTCGACCTACAATGAGCAGTTCTTC. This encodes CASSQDSSGPSTYNEQFF.

This clonotype showed up just a few times. The chain employs TRBV7-3 and TRBJ1-1; D is undetermined. This CDR3 spans 13 amino acids. The V end was cut by 5 bases, the J end by 1 base, with 8 bases between. CDR1 is SGHTA and CDR2 is FQGTGA in the germline V gene. DNA of the CDR3: TGTGCCAGCAGCGTGGACCCGAACACTGAAGCTTTCTTT. Translated: CASSVDPNTEAFF.

This clonotype was seen ten or more times. The V gene is TRBV6-6, the J gene TRBJ2-1; D is uncertain. The CDR3 contains 12 residues. CDR1 and CDR2 (germline): MNHNY, SVGAGI (reference sequence). Trimming cost V 6 bases and J 2 bases, with 5 bases left between them. Here the CDR3 DNA reads TGTGCCAGCAGCCGTCCCTACAATGAGCAGTTCTTC. This codes for CASSRPYNEQFF.

This clonotype was picked up many times. V gene TRBV28 combines with J gene TRBJ2-2; no clear D gene. With 5 bases removed from V and 2 bases from J, the gap between germline ends came to 3 bases. CDR1 is MDHEN and CDR2 is SYDVKM in the germline V gene. CDR3 length: 12 residues. For the CDR3, the DNA is TGTGCCAGCAGTCCTAACACCGGGGAGCTGTTTTTT. Translating gives CASSPNTGELFF. The full variable domain, with the rest looked up from reference TRBV28 and TRBJ2-2, is DVKVTQSSRYLVKRTGEKVFLECVQDMDHENMFWYRQDPGLGLRLIYFSYDVKMKEKGDIPEGYSVSREKKERFSLILESASTNQTSMYLCASSPNTGELFFGEGSRLTVL.

This clonotype showed up many times. The junction departs from germline at one end; a sequencing error may be responsible. The chain recombines TRBV5-1 with TRBJ2-2; a weak D match, TRBD2 (6 bases). The CDR3 totals 17 residues. Germline V lookup: CDR1 SGHRS, CDR2 YFSETQ. CDR3 DNA sequence: TGCGCCAGCAGATTGGAGGAAAGTTTAAGCGGGACCGGGGAGCTGTTTTTT. It is translated as CASRLEESLSGTGELFF.

Ten or more counts support this clonotype. The chain has TRBV20-1 and TRBJ2-2, with D possibly being TRBD1 or TRBD2 (5 bases each). This CDR3 region has 14 residues. The germline CDR1 and CDR2 sequences are DFQATT and SNEGSKA (reference sequence). With 8 bases removed from V and 0 bases from J, the gap between germline ends came to 13 bases. Written as DNA, the CDR3 is TGCAGTACGGGACGTACGACGAACACCGGGGAGCTGTTTTTT. Protein sequence: CSTGRTTNTGELFF.

The chain uses TRBV7-3 and TRBJ2-1; the D is unclear. Trimming pared 3 bases from V and 7 bases from J, leaving 10 bases between. Germline CDR1 and CDR2: SGHTA and FQGTGA. The CDR3 has 13 amino acids. The CDR3 nucleotides read TGTGCCAGCAGCTTCTCCCCTGGTAATGAGCAGTTCTTC. Translating it yields CASSFSPGNEQFF.

This clonotype was seen once. The chain recombines TRBV10-2 with TRBJ1-5; D unresolved. Trimming cost V 7 bases and J 7 bases, with 14 bases left between them. CDR3 length: 13 amino acids. The germline gives CDR1 WSHSY, CDR2 SAAADI. The CDR3 protein is CASTAAGGQPQHF. The CDR3 region has the DNA TGCGCCAGCACTGCGGCCGGCGGGCAGCCCCAGCATTTT.

This clonotype was observed at least ten times. The gene calls are TRBV6-2 or TRBV6-3 and TRBJ2-1, with D perhaps TRBD2 (6 bases). V dropped 2 bases and J dropped 5 bases, with 22 bases sitting between them. CDR3 length: 18 amino acids. CDR1 and CDR2 from the germline V gene are MNHEY and SVGEGT. The CDR3 coding sequence is TGTGCCAGCAGTTACCTTACCCCCGCGGACTACCCAGACAATGAGCAGTTCTTC. Its translation: CASSYLTPADYPDNEQFF.

The V and J genes are TRBV2 and TRBJ2-7; the D is unclear. Trimming took 2 bases from V and 6 from J, leaving 11 bases between them. Per germline, CDR1 SNHLY and CDR2 FYNNEI. This CDR3 has 13 amino acids. CDR3 sequence: CASSEWTTTEQYF. For the CDR3, the DNA is TGTGCCAGCAGTGAATGGACCACCACCGAGCAGTACTTC.

The gene calls are TRBV5-4 and TRBJ2-7, with 12 positions matching TRBD1. Germline V gives CDR1 SGHNT, CDR2 YYREEE (reference sequence). Losses at the gene ends were 4 bases for V and 3 bases for J; bases not matched to a gene: 5. The CDR3 spans 15 residues. In DNA form, the CDR3 reads TGTGCCAGCAGCGCGGGACAGGGGGCTCACTACGAGCAGTACTTC. It encodes CASSAGQGAHYEQYF.

This rearrangement joins TRBV20-1 to TRBJ1-2; 9 bases are a match to TRBD1. This CDR3 has 12 amino acids. V shed 5 bases, J shed 5 bases, and the junction held 3 bases outside the gene matches. Germline V gene sequence: CDR1 DFQATT, CDR2 SNEGSKA (reference sequence). The CDR3 spells CSAGQGNYGYTF. CDR3 coding DNA: TGCAGTGCTGGACAGGGGAATTATGGCTACACCTTC.

The chain recombines TRBV4-3 with TRBJ2-5; 8 nucleotides align to TRBD2. The CDR3 length is 14 residues. Per germline, CDR1 LGHNA and CDR2 YSLEER. V lost 3 bases, J lost 1 base, and 1 base stayed unmatched. CDR3 sequence: CASSQGLGQETQYF. The DNA of the CDR3 is TGCGCCAGCAGCCAGGGACTAGGCCAAGAGACCCAGTACTTC.

This clonotype was observed at least ten times. This chain joins TRBV2 and TRBJ2-3; D unclear. This CDR3 spans 14 amino acids. The ends were cut back, 5 bases at V and 5 bases at J, with 14 bases in the middle. Germline V gene sequence: CDR1 SNHLY, CDR2 FYNNEI. DNA for the CDR3: TGTGCCAGCAGTCCGACCCTGACGGGAGATACGCAGTATTTT. This encodes CASSPTLTGDTQYF.

This clonotype was picked up many times. V gene TRBV6-2 or TRBV6-3 combines with J gene TRBJ1-1, with D hard to call. The ends were cut back, 6 bases at V and 3 bases at J, with 8 bases in the middle. The CDR3 spans 12 residues. Germline loops: CDR1 MNHEY, CDR2 SVGEGT. CDR3 DNA: TGTGCCAGCAGAGATCCTGACACTGAAGCTTTCTTT. Encoded protein: CASRDPDTEAFF.

This clonotype has at least ten counts. This chain uses TRBV5-1 with TRBJ2-2; 8 bases are a match to TRBD2. CDR3 size: 15 residues. Germline V CDR1 and CDR2: SGHRS, YFSETQ. The V gene end was trimmed by 4 bases and the J gene end by 3 bases; junction bases not matched to a gene: 5. CDR3 sequence: CASSGTSGHTGELFF. In nucleotides, the CDR3 is TGCGCCAGCAGCGGCACTAGCGGCCACACCGGGGAGCTGTTTTTT.

This clonotype has a count of ten or more. The V gene is TRBV12-3 or TRBV12-4, the J gene TRBJ1-1; D remains ambiguous. The CDR3 covers 14 residues. V lost 3 bases to trimming and J lost 1 base, with 9 bases between them. The CDR3 coding sequence is TGTGCCAGCAGTTTGAGCTCCACGAACACTGAAGCTTTCTTT. Protein product: CASSLSSTNTEAFF.

This clonotype was observed many times. The V and J genes are TRBV20-1 and TRBJ2-1, with TRBD2 identical over 14 bases. V trimming: 2 bases; J trimming: 6 bases; junction bases outside the gene matches: 12. The CDR3 totals 18 residues. Per the germline V gene, CDR1 is DFQATT and CDR2 is SNEGSKA (reference sequence). The CDR3 sequence: CSARMLLPGLAGVNEQFF. In nucleotides, the CDR3 is TGCAGTGCTAGAATGCTCTTACCGGGACTAGCGGGAGTCAATGAGCAGTTCTTC.